The 4 T cell receptor beta chains presented below share a single source sample, sequenced in a study of T cells in Graves' hyperthyroidism and ophthalmopathy. TCR beta CDR3 region amplification was performed from RNA transcripts. Researchers ran a first-round RT-PCR on the TCR CDR3 using the HTBI primer set. In TCRdb, the multiplex PCR reads were re-called with MiXCR into one record per CDR3 protein. Of about 600,000 distinct CDR3 sequences in the sample, roughly a sixth are singletons; the top ten hold roughly 3.4%. Sequencing was carried out using blood. The origin of the receptors is a woman aged 40 to 55 with Graves' ophthalmopathy.

This clonotype was counted at least ten times. The rearrangement uses TRBV18 and TRBJ2-5, with 7 bases identical to TRBD1. V trimming: 3 bases; J trimming: 2 bases; junction bases outside the gene matches: 6. The CDR3 runs to 15 residues. Germline CDR1 and CDR2: KGHSH and LQKENI. The CDR3 DNA sequence: TGTGCCAGCTCACCGACAGGGTCGGGGCAAGAGACCCAGTACTTC. This encodes CASSPTGSGQETQYF.

The V gene is TRBV11-2, the J gene TRBJ2-1; D perhaps matches TRBD1 (5 bases). The CDR3 has 15 amino acids. Per the germline V gene, CDR1 is SGHAT and CDR2 is FQNNGV. V was pared by 0 bases and J by 10 bases, with 16 bases between. This CDR3 reads CASSLEVGLPLEQFF. CDR3 DNA sequence: TGTGCCAGCAGCTTAGAAGTGGGGCTCCCCCTAGAGCAGTTCTTC.

This clonotype was detected ten times or more. The J gene is TRBJ2-7, the V gene TRBV20-1; TRBD2 is a possible D gene (5 bases). The CDR3 has 14 amino acids. Germline values: CDR1 DFQATT, CDR2 SNEGSKA (reference sequence). V dropped 6 bases and J dropped 0 bases, with 15 bases sitting between them. The CDR3 nucleotides read TGCAGTGCCCCCATCCTGGGGAGCTCCTACGAGCAGTACTTC. Amino acid sequence: CSAPILGSSYEQYF.

This clonotype showed up just a few times. CDR3 in DNA: TGTGCCAGCAGTGACACGGTCTCAGTCTACACCTTC. It codes for CASSDTVSVYTF. The chain employs TRBV6-1 and TRBJ1-2; D remains unclear. The CDR3 runs to 12 residues. V dropped 3 bases and J dropped 10 bases, with 12 bases sitting between them. Germline CDR1 reads MNHNS; CDR2 reads SASEGT.